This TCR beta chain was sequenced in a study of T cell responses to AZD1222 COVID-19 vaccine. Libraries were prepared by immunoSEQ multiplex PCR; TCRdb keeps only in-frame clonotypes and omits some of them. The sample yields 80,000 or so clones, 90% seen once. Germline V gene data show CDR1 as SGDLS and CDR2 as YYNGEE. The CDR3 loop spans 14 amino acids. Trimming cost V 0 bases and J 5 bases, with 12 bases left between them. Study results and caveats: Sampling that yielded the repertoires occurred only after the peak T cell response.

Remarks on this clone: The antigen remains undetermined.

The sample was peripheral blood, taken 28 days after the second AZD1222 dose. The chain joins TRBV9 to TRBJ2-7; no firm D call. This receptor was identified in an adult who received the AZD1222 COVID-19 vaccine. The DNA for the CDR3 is TGTGCCAGCAGCGTAGGGCGTCGCAGTCACGAGCAGTACTTC. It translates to CASSVGRRSHEQYF.